This passage covers 13 T cell receptor beta chains from one sample sequenced in a study of T cell responses to AZD1222 COVID-19 vaccine (TCRdb year 2021). Explained via the paper, the time point label denotes: baseline before first vaccination. The method was the immunoSEQ multiplex PCR assay. The table comes from immuneACCESS by way of TCRdb, which keeps in-frame sequences with V and J called. Part of the clones is missing from these tables; in studies checked, under half for an unresolved V gene and the rest for unknown reasons. For this sample there are about 130,000 clones; about nine tenths appear just once. Roughly 8% of the sample is in the top ten clones. This specimen consisted of peripheral blood, obtained on day 0 of AZD1222 vaccination. Receptors were obtained from an adult in good health.

The gene calls are TRBV1 and TRBJ1-5; the table's D call, TRBD1, was not checked against the DNA. TRBV1 constitutes a pseudogene. CDR3 length: 12 amino acids. The CDR3 DNA reads as TGCACCACACCACAGGGGAATCAGCCCCAGCATTTT. This translates into CTTPQGNQPQHF.

The chain carries TRBV15 and TRBJ1-2, with D uncertain. This CDR3 spans 12 amino acids. Germline lookup yields CDR1 LNHNV and CDR2 YYDKDF (reference sequence). V lost 8 bases, J lost 0 bases, and 7 bases lay in between. The CDR3 sequence is CATSASNYGYTF. The CDR3 DNA is TGTGCCACCTCAGCCTCTAACTATGGCTACACCTTC.

The chain couples TRBV2 to TRBJ2-3; D may be TRBD2 (7 bases). Germline V gives CDR1 SNHLY, CDR2 FYNNEI. CDR3 length: 14 residues. Trimming took 4 bases from V and 4 from J, leaving 12 bases between them. CDR3: CASSGGGPADTQYF. CDR3 sequence (DNA): TGTGCCAGCAGTGGGGGGGGCCCCGCAGATACGCAGTATTTT.

The chain uses TRBV3-1 (or the pseudogene TRBV3-2) and TRBJ2-3; 13 bases match TRBD2. CDR1 and CDR2 from the germline V gene are LGHDT and YNNKEL (reference sequence). With V trimmed by 6 bases and J by 1 base, 16 bases remained unmatched. The CDR3 length is 20 residues. The CDR3 nucleotides are TGTGCCAGCAGTCAAACCCAGCAAGGACTAGCGGGAGTGGGCACAGATACGCAGTATTTT. Its protein product is CASSQTQQGLAGVGTDTQYF.

A word on this clone: One end of the junction is discordant with germline, which a read error may explain. CDR3 sequence (DNA): TGTGCCTGCCTGATTGGGACAGGACAAGGGACCCAGTACTTC. It codes for CACLIGTGQGTQYF. The V and J genes are TRBV30 and TRBJ2-5, with TRBD1 matching 8 bases. The CDR3 extends over 14 amino acids. From germline, CDR1 is GTSNPN and CDR2 SVGIG (reference sequence). The full variable domain, completed using reference TRBV30 and TRBJ2-5, is SQTIHQWPATLVQPVGSPLSLECTVEGTSNPNLYWYRQAAGRGLQLLFYSVGIGQISSEVPQNLSASRPQDRQFILSSKKLLLSDSGFYLCACLIGTGQGTQYFGPGTRLLVL.

V and J are TRBV7-9 and TRBJ1-5, with a possible D match to TRBD1 (6 bases). The CDR3 sequence is 14 residues long. Trimming removed 2 bases at V and 4 bases at J, with 9 bases between. The germline gives CDR1 SEHNR, CDR2 FQNEAQ (reference sequence). CDR3 in DNA: TGTGCCAGCAGCTTAACAGGGCGGAATCAGCCCCAGCATTTT. Its translation is CASSLTGRNQPQHF.

This clone was seen only a few times. The chain links TRBV2 to TRBJ2-7; D ambiguous. The CDR3 length is 14 residues. CDR1 is SNHLY and CDR2 is FYNNEI in the germline V gene. Trimming stripped 3 bases from V and 0 bases from J, with 9 bases between. CDR3 nucleotide sequence: TGTGCCAGCAGTGACGCTGTCGGCTCCTACGAGCAGTACTTC. This encodes CASSDAVGSYEQYF. The full variable domain, with the rest looked up from reference TRBV2 and TRBJ2-7, is EPEVTQTPSHQVTQMGQEVILRCVPISNHLYFYWYRQILGQKVEFLVSFYNNEISEKSEIFDDQFSVERPDGSNFTLKIRSTKLEDSAMYFCASSDAVGSYEQYFGPGTRLTVT.

CDR3 region: CATSRKLAGVFTDTQYF. Written as DNA, the CDR3 is TGTGCCACCAGCAGAAAGTTAGCGGGGGTTTTTACAGATACGCAGTATTTT. The chain couples TRBV15 to TRBJ2-3; 9 bases are shared with TRBD2. The CDR3 is 17 residues long. V gave up 2 bases and J gave up 3 bases; unmatched junction bases: 9. Germline-derived CDR1 and CDR2 are LNHNV and YYDKDF (reference sequence).

This clone occurred a few times. CDR3 sequence: CASRYGSAEEGNQPQHF. CDR3 sequence (DNA): TGTGCCAGTAGGTATGGGTCCGCGGAGGAGGGCAATCAGCCCCAGCATTTT. This sequence joins TRBV19 and TRBJ1-5; D is unclear. Between the trimmed V and J ends, which lost 6 bases and 2 bases, there was a span of 20 bases. The CDR3 has 17 residues. Germline V gene data show CDR1 as LNHDA and CDR2 as SQIVND (reference sequence).

This clone showed up just once. The V and J genes are TRBV3-1 (or the pseudogene TRBV3-2) and TRBJ1-5; D is possibly TRBD1 (6 bases). CDR3 length equals 13 residues. V was cut by 6 bases and J by 4 bases, with 10 bases left in between. Germline V CDR1 and CDR2: LGHDT, YNNKEL (reference sequence). The CDR3 protein is CASSLQGNQPQHF. The CDR3 nucleotides are TGTGCCAGCAGTCTACAGGGTAATCAGCCCCAGCATTTT.

This rearrangement joins TRBV21-1 to TRBJ1-4; TRBD1 is the table's D call and was not checked against the DNA. TRBV21-1 is given as a pseudogene. The CDR3 extends over 16 amino acids. This chain's CDR3 is CASSKDRGARGEKLFF. CDR3 in DNA: TGTGCCAGCAGCAAAGACAGGGGCGCACGAGGGGAAAAACTGTTTTTT.

The chain combines TRBV5-1 with TRBJ2-1; 12 nucleotides match TRBD1. Germline V CDR1 and CDR2: SGHRS, YFSETQ. The CDR3 length is 16 residues. Trimming took 4 bases from V and 7 from J; bases not matched to a gene: 9. For the CDR3, the DNA is TGCGCCAGCAGCACGACCGGGACAGGGGGCGAGAATGAGCAGTTCTTC. Its translation is CASSTTGTGGENEQFF.

V and J are TRBV4-1 and TRBJ1-1; 9 positions match TRBD1. Germline CDR1 is MGHRA and CDR2 is YSYEKL. V trimming: 3 bases; J trimming: 4 bases; junction bases outside the gene matches: 12. The CDR3 sequence is 17 residues long. The CDR3 sequence: CASSQDPTGGLGTEAFF. The CDR3, as DNA: TGCGCCAGCAGCCAGGATCCTACAGGGGGCTTGGGCACTGAAGCTTTCTTT.